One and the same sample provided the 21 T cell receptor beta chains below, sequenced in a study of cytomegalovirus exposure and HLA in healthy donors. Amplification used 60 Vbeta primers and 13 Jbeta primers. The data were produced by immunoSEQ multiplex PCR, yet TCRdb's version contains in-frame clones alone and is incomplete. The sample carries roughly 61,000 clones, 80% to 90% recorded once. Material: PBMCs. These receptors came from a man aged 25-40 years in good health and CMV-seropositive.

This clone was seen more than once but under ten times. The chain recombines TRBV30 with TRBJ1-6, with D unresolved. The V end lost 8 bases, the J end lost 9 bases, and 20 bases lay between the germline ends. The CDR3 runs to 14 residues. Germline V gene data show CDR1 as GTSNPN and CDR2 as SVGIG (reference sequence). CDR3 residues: CAALQRGEGSPLHF. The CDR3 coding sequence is TGTGCCGCTTTACAGCGCGGGGAGGGTTCACCCCTCCACTTT.

The CDR3 spells CAWRLAGLTDTQYF. The CDR3 region has the DNA TGTGCCTGGAGACTAGCGGGTCTCACAGATACGCAGTATTTT. This chain uses TRBV30 with TRBJ2-3; TRBD2 matches at 9 bases. V dropped 3 bases and J dropped 2; count of bases not matched to a gene: 3. The CDR3 extends over 14 amino acids. From germline, CDR1 is GTSNPN and CDR2 SVGIG (reference sequence).

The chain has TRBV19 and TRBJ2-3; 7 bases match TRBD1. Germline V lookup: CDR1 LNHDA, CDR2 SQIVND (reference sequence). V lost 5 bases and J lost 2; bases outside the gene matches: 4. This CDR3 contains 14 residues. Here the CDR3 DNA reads TGTGCCAGTAGTGCCGGGACAGCCACAGATACGCAGTATTTT. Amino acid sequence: CASSAGTATDTQYF.

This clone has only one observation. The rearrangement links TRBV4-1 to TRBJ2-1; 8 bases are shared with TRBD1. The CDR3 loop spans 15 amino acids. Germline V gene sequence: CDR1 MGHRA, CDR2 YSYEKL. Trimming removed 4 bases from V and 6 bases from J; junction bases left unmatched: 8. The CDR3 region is CASSPGQGGGNEQFF. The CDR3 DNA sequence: TGCGCCAGCAGCCCCGGACAGGGTGGCGGCAATGAGCAGTTCTTC.

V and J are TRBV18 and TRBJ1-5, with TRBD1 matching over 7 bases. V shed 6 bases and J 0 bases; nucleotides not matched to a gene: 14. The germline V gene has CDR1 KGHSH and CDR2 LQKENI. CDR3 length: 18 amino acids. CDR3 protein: CASSLYRTGDLSNQPQHF. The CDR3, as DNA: TGTGCCAGCTCGCTATATAGAACAGGGGATCTTAGCAATCAGCCCCAGCATTTT.

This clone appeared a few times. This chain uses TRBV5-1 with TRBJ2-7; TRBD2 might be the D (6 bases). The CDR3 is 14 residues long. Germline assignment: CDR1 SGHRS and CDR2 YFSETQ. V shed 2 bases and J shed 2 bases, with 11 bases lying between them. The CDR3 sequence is CASSFSGATYEQYF. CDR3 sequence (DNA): TGCGCCAGCAGCTTTAGCGGAGCGACCTACGAGCAGTACTTC.

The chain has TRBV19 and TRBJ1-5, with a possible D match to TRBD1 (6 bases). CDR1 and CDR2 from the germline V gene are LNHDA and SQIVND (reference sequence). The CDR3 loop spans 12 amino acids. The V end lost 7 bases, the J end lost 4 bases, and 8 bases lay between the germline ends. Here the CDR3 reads CASTRGNQPQHF. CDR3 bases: TGTGCCAGTACTAGGGGGAATCAGCCCCAGCATTTT.

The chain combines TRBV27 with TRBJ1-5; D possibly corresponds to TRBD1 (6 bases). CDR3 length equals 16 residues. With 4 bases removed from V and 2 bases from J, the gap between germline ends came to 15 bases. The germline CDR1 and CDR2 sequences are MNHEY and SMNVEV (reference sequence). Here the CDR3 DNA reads TGTGCCAGCAGTTCGCTTGGGGGGGCCCGCAATCAGCCCCAGCATTTT. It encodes CASSSLGGARNQPQHF.

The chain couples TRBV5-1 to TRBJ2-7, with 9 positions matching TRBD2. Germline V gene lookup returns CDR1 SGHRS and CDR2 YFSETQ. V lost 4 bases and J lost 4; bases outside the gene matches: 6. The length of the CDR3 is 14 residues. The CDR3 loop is CASSVPAGGYEQYF. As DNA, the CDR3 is TGCGCCAGCAGCGTGCCAGCGGGAGGATACGAGCAGTACTTC.

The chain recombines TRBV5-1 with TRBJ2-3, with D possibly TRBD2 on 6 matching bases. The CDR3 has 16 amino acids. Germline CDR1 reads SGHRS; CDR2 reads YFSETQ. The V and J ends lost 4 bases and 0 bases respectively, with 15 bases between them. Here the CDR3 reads CASSPEGSVSTDTQYF. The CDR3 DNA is TGCGCCAGCAGCCCGGAGGGTAGCGTCAGCACAGATACGCAGTATTTT.

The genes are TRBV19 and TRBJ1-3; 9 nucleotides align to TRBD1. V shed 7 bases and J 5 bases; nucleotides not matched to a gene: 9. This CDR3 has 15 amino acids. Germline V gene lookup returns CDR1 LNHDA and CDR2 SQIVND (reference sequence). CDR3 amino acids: CASTDSGTGRNTIYF. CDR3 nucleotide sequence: TGTGCCAGTACCGACTCCGGGACAGGGCGAAACACCATATATTTT.

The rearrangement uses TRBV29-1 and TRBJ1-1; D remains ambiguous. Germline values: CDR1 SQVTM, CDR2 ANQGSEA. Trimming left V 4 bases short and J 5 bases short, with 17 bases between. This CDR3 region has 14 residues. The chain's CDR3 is CSVADGRRATEAFF. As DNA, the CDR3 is TGCAGCGTTGCAGACGGGAGACGGGCTACTGAAGCTTTCTTT.

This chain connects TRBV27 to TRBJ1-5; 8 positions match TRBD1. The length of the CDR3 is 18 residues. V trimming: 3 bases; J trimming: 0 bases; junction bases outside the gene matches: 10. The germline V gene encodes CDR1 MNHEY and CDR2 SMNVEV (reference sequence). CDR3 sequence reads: CASSFSPPDRDSNQPQHF. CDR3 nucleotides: TGTGCCAGCAGTTTCTCTCCTCCGGACAGGGATAGCAATCAGCCCCAGCATTTT.

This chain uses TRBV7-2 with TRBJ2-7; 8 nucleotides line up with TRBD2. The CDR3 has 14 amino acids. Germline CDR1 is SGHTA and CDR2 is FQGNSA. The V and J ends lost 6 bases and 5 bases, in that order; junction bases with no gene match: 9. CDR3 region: CASSPRGGVHEQYF. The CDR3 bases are TGTGCCAGCAGTCCCCGGGGGGGGGTCCACGAGCAGTACTTC.

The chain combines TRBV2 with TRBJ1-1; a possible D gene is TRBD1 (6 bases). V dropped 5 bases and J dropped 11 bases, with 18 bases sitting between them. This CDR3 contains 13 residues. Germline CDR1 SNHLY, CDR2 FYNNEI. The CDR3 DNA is TGTGCCAGCAGTTTGCACAGGGAGGGCGAGGCTTTCTTT. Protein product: CASSLHREGEAFF.

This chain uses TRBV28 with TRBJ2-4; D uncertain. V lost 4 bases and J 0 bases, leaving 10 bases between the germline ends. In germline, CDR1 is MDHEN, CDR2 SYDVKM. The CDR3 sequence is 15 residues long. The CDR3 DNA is TGTGCCAGCAGTTCCCGAGGTTTAGCCAAAAACATTCAGTACTTC. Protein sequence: CASSSRGLAKNIQYF.

The CDR3 region has the DNA TGTGCCAGCAGCTTAGGACTAGCGCGCAATGAGCAGTTCTTC. This codes for CASSLGLARNEQFF. The gene calls are TRBV7-2 and TRBJ2-1; 8 bases map to TRBD2. Germline CDR1 SGHTA, CDR2 FQGNSA. J lost 6 bases, V lost 1 base, and 2 bases had no gene match. CDR3 length: 14 residues.

The CDR3 loop is CASQWREYGYTF. The CDR3, as DNA: TGCGCCAGCCAATGGAGGGAGTATGGCTACACCTTC. The rearrangement links TRBV23-1 to TRBJ1-2; unclear D gene. TRBV23-1 is an ORF for which the function is uncertain. Trimming stripped 8 bases from V and 5 bases from J, with 12 bases between. The CDR3 extends over 12 amino acids.

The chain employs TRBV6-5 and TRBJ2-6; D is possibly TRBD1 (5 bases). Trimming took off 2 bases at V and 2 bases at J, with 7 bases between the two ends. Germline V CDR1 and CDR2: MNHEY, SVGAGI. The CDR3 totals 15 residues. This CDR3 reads CASSYEGAGANVLTF. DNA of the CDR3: TGTGCCAGCAGTTACGAAGGGGCTGGGGCCAACGTCCTGACTTTC.

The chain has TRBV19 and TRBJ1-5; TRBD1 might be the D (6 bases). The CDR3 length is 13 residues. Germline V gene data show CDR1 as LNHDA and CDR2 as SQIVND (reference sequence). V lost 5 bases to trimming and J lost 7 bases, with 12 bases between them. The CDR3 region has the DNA TGTGCCAGTAGTTCACAGGGTGACCAGCCCCAGCATTTT. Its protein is CASSSQGDQPQHF.

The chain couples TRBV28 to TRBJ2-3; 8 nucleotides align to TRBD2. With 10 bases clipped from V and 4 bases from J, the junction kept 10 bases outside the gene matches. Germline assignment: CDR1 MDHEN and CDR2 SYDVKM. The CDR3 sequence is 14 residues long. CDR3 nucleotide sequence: TGTGCCACCCGAATAGCGGGGAGGGCAGATACGCAGTATTTT. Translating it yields CATRIAGRADTQYF.